This TCR beta chain is drawn from a study of T cells expressing NK-cell markers (dated by TCRdb to the early 2020s). Context from the whole study: TCR beta-chain repertoires were profiled in sorted CD3+CD56+NKG2C+, CD3+CD56+NKG2C- and CD3+CD56-NKG2C+ T-cell subsets from eight donors. All eight donors whose samples were sequenced were randomly selected healthy volunteers, three of them men and five women. Sequencing of the libraries produced 2 x 150 bp reads on Illumina HiSeq 2000/2500, MiSeq or NextSeq. Among the eight sequenced donors, seven were HCMV-seropositive and one was HCMV-seronegative.

Remarks on this clonotype: It has no known antigen specificity.

Counted from cysteine to phenylalanine, this CDR3 has 16 amino acids. The protein alone is recorded here. HCMV-specific IgG was detected in serum with a commercial ELISA kit to determine HCMV serostatus. Ficoll density gradient centrifugation was used to isolate peripheral blood mononuclear cells from blood. General study outcomes and caveats: Whether the expanded NKG2C-expressing T cell clones were specific for HCMV antigens was left unclear. In about 6 donors, the dominant CD3+CD56+NKG2C+ clonotypes were found to rank among the top 10 CD8+ clonotypes and to make up roughly 1.0-7.0% of CD8+ T cells. Those dominant clonotypes were again the most abundant among CD3+CD56-NKG2C+ cells in a handful of donors, at roughly 25-65%.

The listed sequencing device is Illumina HiSeq 2000. TCR beta cDNA libraries were made by 5'RACE template switching that added a universal primer site and unique molecular identifiers. Priming for cDNA synthesis came from the TCR beta constant segment, and two successive PCR amplification steps followed. In the source study's methods: MIGEC was used to demultiplex reads and group reads by UMI, and MiTCR was used to assemble and quantify clonotypes. To exclude erroneous sequences, only TCR cDNA sequences supported by at least two reads were retained. The tcR package was used for downstream repertoire analysis, and clonotypes were matched across fractions by CDR3 nucleotide sequence plus V segment. Antigen specificity was annotated against VDJdb with VDJmatch, allowing one amino acid substitution in CDR3. Once TCRdb had reprocessed the reads, it stored one entry per CDR3 protein sequence and supplied no DNA. None of the V and J calls come from the authors' own analysis; TCRdb made them. This sample's table carries about 430,000 distinct CDR3 sequences. The top ten clonotypes cover over 1.3% of the sample.

Sequenced input: blood T cells: a sorted CD56 or NKG2C T cell subset, CD4+ or CD8+ T cells, or bulk PBMC T cells (not recorded which). The rearrangement combines TRBV12-3 or TRBV12-4 with TRBJ2-5; TCRdb's D gene call, TRBD2, goes unchecked for lack of DNA. This receptor was taken from a woman in her forties or fifties in good health. Donor details come from another sample of the same person, matched by shared clones. The CDR3 reads CASSFGAGPAVETQYF.